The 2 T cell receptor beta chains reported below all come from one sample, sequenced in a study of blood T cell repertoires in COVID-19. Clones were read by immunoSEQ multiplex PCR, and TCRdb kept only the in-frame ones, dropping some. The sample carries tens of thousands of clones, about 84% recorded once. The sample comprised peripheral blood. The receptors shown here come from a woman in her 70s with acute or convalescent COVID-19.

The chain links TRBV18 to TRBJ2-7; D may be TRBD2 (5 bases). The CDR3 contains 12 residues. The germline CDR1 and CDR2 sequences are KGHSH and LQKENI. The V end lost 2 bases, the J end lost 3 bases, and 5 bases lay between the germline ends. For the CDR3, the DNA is TGTGCCAGCTCACCAACTAGCTACGAGCAGTACGTC. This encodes CASSPTSYEQYV.

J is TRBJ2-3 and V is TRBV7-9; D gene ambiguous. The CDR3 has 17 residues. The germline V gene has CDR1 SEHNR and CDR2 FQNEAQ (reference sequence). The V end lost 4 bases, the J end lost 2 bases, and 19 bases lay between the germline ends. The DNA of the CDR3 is TGTGCCAGCAGCTCCTTCCGGTCACTCCCCAACACAGATACGCAGTATTTT. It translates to CASSSFRSLPNTDTQYF.